Listed below are T cell receptor beta chains from one sample, sequenced in a study of blood T cell repertoires in COVID-19. Data came from immunoSEQ multiplex PCR; TCRdb stores just in-frame clones and leaves some out. The data hold 50,000 to 60,000 clones, with over 75% observed a single time. Input material: peripheral blood. The origin of the receptors is a man aged 40-49 years with acute or convalescent COVID-19. Both conserved end residues are part of each CDR3. D genes are given only for firm matches. The size entry is marked missing in some rows and otherwise reads once, few, many or a size class.

j_call: TRBJ1-2
v_call: TRBV5-1
d_call: -
clone_size: -
cdr3_nt: TGCGCCAGCAGCCTTACGGGGGATCCTTATGGCTACACCTTC
cdr3_aa: CASSLTGDPYGYTF

j_call: TRBJ1-1
v_call: TRBV20-1
d_call: -
clone_size: -
cdr3_nt: TGCAGTGCTAGACGGGGTCGGGAAGCTTTCTTT
cdr3_aa: CSARRGREAFF

j_call: TRBJ2-3
v_call: TRBV5-1
d_call: -
clone_size: -
cdr3_nt: TGCGCCAGCAGCTTGGGTCGTCCTAGCACAGATACGCAGTATTTT
cdr3_aa: CASSLGRPSTDTQYF

j_call: TRBJ2-1
v_call: TRBV30
d_call: TRBD2
clone_size: -
cdr3_nt: TGCGGTGGTGGGCGGGAGTCCTACAATGAGCAGTTCTTC
cdr3_aa: CGGGRESYNEQFF

j_call: TRBJ2-1
v_call: TRBV5-1
d_call: TRBD2
clone_size: -
cdr3_nt: TGCGCCAGCAGCTTGGCTAGCGGGCATACCTACAATGAGCAGTTCTTC
cdr3_aa: CASSLASGHTYNEQFF

j_call: TRBJ2-7
v_call: TRBV12-5
d_call: -
clone_size: -
cdr3_nt: TGTGCTAGTGGTTTGGTACTTAAGGATGATGACAAAATAAACGGCGAGCAGTACTTC
cdr3_aa: CASGLVLKDDDKINGEQYF

j_call: TRBJ1-1
v_call: TRBV6-5
d_call: TRBD1
clone_size: -
cdr3_nt: TGTGCCAGCCTGGGACAGGGAGGGACTGAAGCTTTCTTT
cdr3_aa: CASLGQGGTEAFF

j_call: TRBJ1-2
v_call: TRBV10-3
d_call: TRBD1
clone_size: -
cdr3_nt: TGTGCCATCAGTGATAAGGGGGCTGCAGGCTACACCTTC
cdr3_aa: CAISDKGAAGYTF

j_call: TRBJ2-7
v_call: TRBV6-6
d_call: -
clone_size: -
cdr3_nt: TGTGCCAGCAGCCACTCCAGGGGTTTTGAGCAGTACTTC
cdr3_aa: CASSHSRGFEQYF

j_call: TRBJ1-4
v_call: TRBV5-1
d_call: TRBD1
clone_size: -
cdr3_nt: TGCGCCAGCAGGCCCGGGACAGCAACTAATGAAAAACTGTTTTTT
cdr3_aa: CASRPGTATNEKLFF

j_call: TRBJ1-6
v_call: TRBV9
d_call: -
clone_size: -
cdr3_nt: TGTGCCAGCAGCGACGGACAATTTGGAAGCTCCTATAATTCACCCCTCCACTTT
cdr3_aa: CASSDGQFGSSYNSPLHF

j_call: TRBJ2-2
v_call: TRBV6-5
d_call: -
clone_size: -
cdr3_nt: TGTGCCAGCAGTAAACTTAGCGGGAACACCGGGGAGCTGTTTTTT
cdr3_aa: CASSKLSGNTGELFF

j_call: TRBJ1-5
v_call: TRBV18
d_call: TRBD1
clone_size: once
cdr3_nt: TGTGCCAGCTCGATGGACAGGGGGAATCAGCCCCAGCATTTT
cdr3_aa: CASSMDRGNQPQHF

j_call: TRBJ2-3
v_call: TRBV30
d_call: TRBD2
clone_size: -
cdr3_nt: TGTGCCTGGAAGACTAGCGGGAGTATGACAGATACGCAGTATTTT
cdr3_aa: CAWKTSGSMTDTQYF

j_call: TRBJ1-5
v_call: TRBV7-2
d_call: -
clone_size: -
cdr3_nt: TGTGCCAGCAGCTTAGGCGGAGGGAAGGGCAATCAGCCCCAGCATTTT
cdr3_aa: CASSLGGGKGNQPQHF

j_call: TRBJ1-2
v_call: TRBV5-4
d_call: TRBD1
clone_size: -
cdr3_nt: TGTGCCAGCAGCCCCCCCGGGACAGGGAACTATGGCTACACCTTC
cdr3_aa: CASSPPGTGNYGYTF

j_call: TRBJ2-7
v_call: TRBV29-1
d_call: TRBD1
clone_size: -
cdr3_nt: TGCAGCGTTGGTCCTGACAGGGGTCACGAGCAGTACTTC
cdr3_aa: CSVGPDRGHEQYF

j_call: TRBJ2-3
v_call: TRBV11-3
d_call: TRBD2
clone_size: -
cdr3_nt: TGTGCCAGCAGCTTAGAACTAGCGCCCAGCACAGATACGCAGTATTTT
cdr3_aa: CASSLELAPSTDTQYF

j_call: TRBJ1-1
v_call: TRBV5-1
d_call: TRBD1
clone_size: -
cdr3_nt: TGCGCCAGCGGGGGACAGGGTTCGAACACTGAAGCTTTCTTT
cdr3_aa: CASGGQGSNTEAFF